The source of this T cell receptor (beta chain) is a study of T cell changes during pregnancy in multiple sclerosis. The V segment lost 0 bases and the J segment 6 bases; nucleotides outside the gene matches: 4. There are 14 residues in the CDR3. From germline, CDR1 is SGHRS and CDR2 YFSETQ. Generated by immunoSEQ multiplex PCR, the TCRdb table keeps only in-frame clones and is missing some. In the table there are about 59,000 clones, around 92% of which are singletons. This clone is a singleton in its sample. The clonotype originates from a female donor in good health, enrolled as a control in a pregnancy study. The chain joins TRBV5-1 to TRBJ2-7, with 9 bases matching TRBD2. The input for sequencing was peripheral blood, taken in the second trimester of pregnancy. The chain's CDR3 is CASSLGGLASEQYF. Written as DNA, the CDR3 is TGCGCCAGCAGCTTGGGCGGACTAGCGTCCGAGCAGTACTTC.